A selection of T cell receptor beta chains follows, all from one sample in a study of blood T cell repertoires in COVID-19. TCRdb keeps only in-frame clones here, not all; method: immunoSEQ multiplex PCR. The table has 260,000 or so clones, around 88% seen once. The sequenced sample consisted of peripheral blood. The receptor source for this set is a man at least 80 years old with acute or convalescent COVID-19. Each CDR3 is given with its conserved first and last residue. A D gene is named only where the DNA matches it firmly. Not all rows give a size; the values are once, few, many and, for expanded clones, a class.

TRBV7-8	TRBJ2-7	NA	NA	CASSLAFGDRLEQYF
TRBV5-1	TRBJ2-5	NA	NA	CASSLTGRETQYF
TRBV25-1	TRBJ2-7	NA	NA	CASSSDRSSYEQYF
TRBV5-1	TRBJ2-1	NA	NA	CASSSTAYNEQFF
TRBV2	TRBJ1-5	NA	few	CASSEANSNQPQHF
TRBV5-1	TRBJ2-2	NA	once	CASRRDGTGELFF
TRBV5-5	TRBJ1-6	NA	NA	CASSLGDVGTLHTALHF
TRBV7-9	TRBJ1-2	NA	once	CASSSRQNYGYTF
TRBV18	TRBJ2-6	NA	NA	CASSPRAPDGTNVLTF
TRBV27	TRBJ2-7	NA	NA	CASSLTYPSYEQYF
TRBV10-3	TRBJ2-1	NA	NA	CAISVRPTNNEQFF
TRBV5-1	TRBJ2-3	TRBD2	NA	CASSPTSGSGLNTQYF
TRBV11-2	TRBJ2-1	TRBD2	NA	CASSPRGGGNEQFF
TRBV11-2	TRBJ1-6	NA	few	CASSLRPSAGSPLHF
TRBV5-1	TRBJ1-1	TRBD1	NA	CASSSTGGRGTEAFF
TRBV24-1	TRBJ2-2	NA	NA	CATAFEGTGELFF
TRBV28	TRBJ2-7	TRBD1	NA	CASSFPSTGPDEQYF
TRBV6-6	TRBJ1-2	TRBD1	few	CASSSRTGGDGGGYTF
TRBV5-1	TRBJ1-6	NA	NA	CASSLEGRGTSSYNSPLHF
TRBV29-1	TRBJ1-1	TRBD1	NA	CSVPGQKTEAFF
TRBV15	TRBJ2-3	NA	NA	CATTPNTDTQYF
TRBV5-1	TRBJ1-2	NA	once	CASSLESGSYGYTF
TRBV7-9	TRBJ1-1	NA	NA	CASSLAPPIGDTEAFF
TRBV5-1	TRBJ1-1	TRBD1	NA	CASHRGGDTEAFF
TRBV19	TRBJ1-2	NA	once	CASSILQPLGGYGYTF
TRBV25-1	TRBJ2-7	TRBD2	NA	CASSSGLAASYEQYF
TRBV19	TRBJ1-1	NA	NA	CASSIGRPRSVEGAFF
TRBV9	TRBJ2-1	TRBD1	few	CASSVAQTGQGFGEQFF
TRBV3-1/TRBV3-2	TRBJ2-7	TRBD1	NA	CASSRGQGHEQYF
TRBV2	TRBJ2-3	TRBD2	NA	CASPKPQAGGPDTQYF
TRBV6-6	TRBJ2-7	TRBD2	NA	CASTAGGSSYEQYF
TRBV2	TRBJ2-1	TRBD2	NA	CASSLGLAADNEQFF
TRBV5-1	TRBJ2-2	TRBD2	NA	CASSSDLVRRGAGELFF
TRBV9	TRBJ2-3	NA	NA	CASNGNGGSPTDTQYF
TRBV11-2	TRBJ2-1	TRBD2	NA	CASSLIGSGGYNEQFF
TRBV7-6	TRBJ2-2	NA	NA	CASSFLGGTDTAGLFF
TRBV7-8	TRBJ2-1	TRBD2	NA	CASSLVAGGEQFF
TRBV7-9	TRBJ2-5	NA	NA	CASSRIGGGETQYF
TRBV4-1	TRBJ2-1	TRBD2	NA	CASSRSLAGGYNEQFF
TRBV9	TRBJ2-1	NA	NA	CASSVETPDEQFF
TRBV6-2/TRBV6-3	TRBJ1-6	NA	NA	CASSNQGYSPLHF
TRBV5-8	TRBJ1-6	NA	NA	CASSWPSHTNSPLHF
TRBV7-2	TRBJ2-5	TRBD2	NA	CASSLTSGGQETQYF
TRBV5-4	TRBJ1-1	NA	NA	CASGTQLNTEAFF
TRBV12-3/TRBV12-4	TRBJ1-1	NA	NA	CASSSDTPRAFF
TRBV6-4	TRBJ2-1	NA	NA	CASSAGGIVNEQFF
TRBV3-1/TRBV3-2	TRBJ2-2	TRBD2	few	CASSQPGLAGSNTGELFF
TRBV10-1	TRBJ2-5	TRBD2	few	CASSEGSLAGTQETQYF
TRBV15	TRBJ2-1	TRBD2	once	CATSRGLAGGPRGNEQFF
TRBV7-9	TRBJ1-3	NA	NA	CASSLEGRLGGMVNTIYF
TRBV5-6	TRBJ1-6	NA	NA	CASSLGQSYSPLHF
TRBV27	TRBJ1-5	NA	NA	CASSLGGVGRSGNQPQHF
TRBV10-2	TRBJ2-7	NA	few	CASSEATESYEQYF
TRBV2	TRBJ1-5	NA	NA	CASSVDYNQPQHF